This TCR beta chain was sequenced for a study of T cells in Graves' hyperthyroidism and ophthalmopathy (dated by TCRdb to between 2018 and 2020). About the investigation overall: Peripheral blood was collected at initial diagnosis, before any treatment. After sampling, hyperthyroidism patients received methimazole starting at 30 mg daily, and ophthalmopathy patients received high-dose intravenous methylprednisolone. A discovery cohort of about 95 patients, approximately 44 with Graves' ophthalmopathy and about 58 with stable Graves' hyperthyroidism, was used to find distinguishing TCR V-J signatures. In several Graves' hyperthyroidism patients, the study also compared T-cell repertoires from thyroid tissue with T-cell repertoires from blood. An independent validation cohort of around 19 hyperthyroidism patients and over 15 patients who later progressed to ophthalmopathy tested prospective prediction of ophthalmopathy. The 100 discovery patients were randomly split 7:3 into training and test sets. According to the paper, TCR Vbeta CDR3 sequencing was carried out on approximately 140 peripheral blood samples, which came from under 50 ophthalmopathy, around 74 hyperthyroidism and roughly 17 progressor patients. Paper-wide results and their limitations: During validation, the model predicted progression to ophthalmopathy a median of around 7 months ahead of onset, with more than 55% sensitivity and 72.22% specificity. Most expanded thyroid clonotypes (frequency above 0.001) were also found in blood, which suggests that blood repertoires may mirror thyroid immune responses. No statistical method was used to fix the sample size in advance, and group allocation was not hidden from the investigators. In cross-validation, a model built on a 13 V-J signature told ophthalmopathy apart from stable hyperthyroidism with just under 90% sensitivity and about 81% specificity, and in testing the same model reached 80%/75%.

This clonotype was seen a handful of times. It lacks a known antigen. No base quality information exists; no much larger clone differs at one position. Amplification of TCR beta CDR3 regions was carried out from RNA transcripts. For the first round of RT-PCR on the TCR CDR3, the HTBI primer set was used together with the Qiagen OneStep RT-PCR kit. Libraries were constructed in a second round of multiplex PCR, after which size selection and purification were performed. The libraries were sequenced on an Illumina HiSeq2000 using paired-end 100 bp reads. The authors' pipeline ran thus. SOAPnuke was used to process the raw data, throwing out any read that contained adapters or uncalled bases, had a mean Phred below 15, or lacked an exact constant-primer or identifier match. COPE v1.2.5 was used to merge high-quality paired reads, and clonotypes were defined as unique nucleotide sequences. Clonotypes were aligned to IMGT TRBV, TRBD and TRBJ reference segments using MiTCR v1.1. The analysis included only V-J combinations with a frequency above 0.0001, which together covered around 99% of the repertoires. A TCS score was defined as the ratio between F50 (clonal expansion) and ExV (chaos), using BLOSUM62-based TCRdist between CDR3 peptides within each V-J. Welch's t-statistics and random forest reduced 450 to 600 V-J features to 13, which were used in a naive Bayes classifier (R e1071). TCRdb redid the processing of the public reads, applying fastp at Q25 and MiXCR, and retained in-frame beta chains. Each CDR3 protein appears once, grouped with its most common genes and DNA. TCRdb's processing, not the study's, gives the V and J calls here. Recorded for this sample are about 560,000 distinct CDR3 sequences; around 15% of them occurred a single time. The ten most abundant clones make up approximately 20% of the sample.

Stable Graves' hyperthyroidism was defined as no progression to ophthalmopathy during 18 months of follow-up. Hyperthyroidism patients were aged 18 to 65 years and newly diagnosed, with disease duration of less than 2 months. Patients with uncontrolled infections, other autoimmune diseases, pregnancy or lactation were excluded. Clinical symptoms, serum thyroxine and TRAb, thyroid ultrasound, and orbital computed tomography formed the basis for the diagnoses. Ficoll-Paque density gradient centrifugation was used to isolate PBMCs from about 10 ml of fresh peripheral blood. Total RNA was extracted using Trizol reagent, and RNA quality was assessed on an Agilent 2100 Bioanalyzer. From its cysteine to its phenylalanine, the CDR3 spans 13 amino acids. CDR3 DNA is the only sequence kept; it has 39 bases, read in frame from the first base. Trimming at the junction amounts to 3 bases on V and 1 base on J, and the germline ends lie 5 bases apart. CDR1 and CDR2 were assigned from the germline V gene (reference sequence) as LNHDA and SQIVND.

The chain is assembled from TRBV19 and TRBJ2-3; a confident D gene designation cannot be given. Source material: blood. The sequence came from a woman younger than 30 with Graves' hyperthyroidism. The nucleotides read TGTGCCAGTAGTATCCAGGGCACAGATACGCAGTATTTT. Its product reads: CASSIQGTDTQYF.